This T cell receptor beta chain is from a study of human T cells and chemical hapten exposure. About the study: DPC at 2% was the sensitizing agent, placed on approximately 2 cm by approximately 2 cm of upper inner arm skin.

Study results and limitations: Correlating positively with patch test score were the PT1 expanded TCR counts.

Each CDR3 protein is one row after TCRdb ran MiXCR on the RACE reads. The sample includes about 80,000 distinct CDR3 sequences, less than 15% seen only once; the top ten take over 3.5%. CDR3 length: 16 amino acids. Trimming shortened V by 4 bases and J by 8 bases, and 22 bases separated the two germline ends. Germline lookup yields CDR1 LGHNT and CDR2 FRNRAP. Sample time point: pre-sensitization, week 0. Treatment described: therapeutic diphenylcyclopropenone sensitization with weekly scalp DPC. Comments on this clonotype: The antigen is not known.

The input for sequencing was whole blood, taken in connection with sensitization to the hapten diphenylcyclopropenone (DPC). V gene TRBV12-5 combines with J gene TRBJ2-3, with D tentatively TRBD2 (6 bases). This clonotype was sampled from a woman aged 50 to 65 with alopecia areata. Some clones in this sample may be carry-over from other donors' samples. CDR3 DNA: TGTGCTAGTGGTTCGCGAAATAGGGGACTCATCCTTACGCAGTATTTT. This sequence encodes CASGSRNRGLILTQYF.